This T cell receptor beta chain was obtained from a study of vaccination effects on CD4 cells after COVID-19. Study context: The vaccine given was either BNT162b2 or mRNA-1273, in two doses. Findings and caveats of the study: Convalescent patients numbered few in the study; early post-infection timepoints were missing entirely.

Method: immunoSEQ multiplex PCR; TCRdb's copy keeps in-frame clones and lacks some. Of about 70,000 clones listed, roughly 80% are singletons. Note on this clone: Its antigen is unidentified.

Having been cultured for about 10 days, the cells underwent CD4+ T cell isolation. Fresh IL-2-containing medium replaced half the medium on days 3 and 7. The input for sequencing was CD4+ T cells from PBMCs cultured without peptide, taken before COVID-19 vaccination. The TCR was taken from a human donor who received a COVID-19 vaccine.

CDR3 sequence (DNA): TGTGCCACCAGCAGAGATAGCGGTGAGCAGTACGTC. This translates into CATSRDSGEQYV. This chain joins TRBV15 and TRBJ2-7; perhaps TRBD2 as D (6 bases). Germline V CDR1 and CDR2: LNHNV, YYDKDF (reference sequence). CDR3 size: 12 residues. Trimming cost V 0 bases and J 7 bases, with 7 bases left between them.